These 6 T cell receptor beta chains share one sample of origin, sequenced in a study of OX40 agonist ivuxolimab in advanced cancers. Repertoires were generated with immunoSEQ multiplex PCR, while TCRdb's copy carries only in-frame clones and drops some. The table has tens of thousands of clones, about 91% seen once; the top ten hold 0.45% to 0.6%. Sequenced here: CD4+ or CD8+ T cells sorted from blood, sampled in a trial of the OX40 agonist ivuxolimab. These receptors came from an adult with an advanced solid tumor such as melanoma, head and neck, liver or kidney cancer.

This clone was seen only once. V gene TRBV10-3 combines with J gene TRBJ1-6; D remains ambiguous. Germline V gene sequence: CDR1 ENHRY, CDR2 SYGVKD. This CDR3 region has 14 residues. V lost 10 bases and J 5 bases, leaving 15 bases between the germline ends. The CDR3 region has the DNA TGTGCCACCCATTTCGATCGGAATAATTCACCCCTCCACTTT. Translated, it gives CATHFDRNNSPLHF.

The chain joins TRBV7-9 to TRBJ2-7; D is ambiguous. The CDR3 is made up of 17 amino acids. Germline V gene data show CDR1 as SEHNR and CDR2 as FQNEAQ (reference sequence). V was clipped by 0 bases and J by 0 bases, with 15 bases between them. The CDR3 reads CASSLARQPMLSYEQYF. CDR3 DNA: TGTGCCAGCAGCTTAGCCAGGCAACCTATGCTCTCCTACGAGCAGTACTTC.

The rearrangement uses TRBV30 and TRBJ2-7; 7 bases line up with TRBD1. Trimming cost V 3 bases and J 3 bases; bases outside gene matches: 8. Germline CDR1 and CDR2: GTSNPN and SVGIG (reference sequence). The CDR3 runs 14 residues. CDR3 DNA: TGTGCCTGGAGGAGGACAGGTACTGTCTACGAGCAGTACTTC. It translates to CAWRRTGTVYEQYF.

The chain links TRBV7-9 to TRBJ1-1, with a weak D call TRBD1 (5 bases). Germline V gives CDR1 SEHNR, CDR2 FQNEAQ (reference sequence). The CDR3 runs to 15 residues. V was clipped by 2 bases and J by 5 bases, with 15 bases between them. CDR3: CASSLMWGGGTEAFF. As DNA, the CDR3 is TGTGCCAGCAGCTTAATGTGGGGGGGAGGAACTGAAGCTTTCTTT.

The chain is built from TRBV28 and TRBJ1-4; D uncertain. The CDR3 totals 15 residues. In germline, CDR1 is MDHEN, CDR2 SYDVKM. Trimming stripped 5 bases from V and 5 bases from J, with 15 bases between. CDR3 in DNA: TGTGCCAGCAGTCGGTCCTTACCAGGAAATGAAAAACTGTTTTTT. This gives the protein CASSRSLPGNEKLFF.

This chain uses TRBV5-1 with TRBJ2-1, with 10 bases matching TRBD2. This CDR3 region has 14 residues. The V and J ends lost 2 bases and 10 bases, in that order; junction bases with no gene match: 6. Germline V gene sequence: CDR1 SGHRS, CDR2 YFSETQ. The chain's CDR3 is CASSFPSGGMEQFF. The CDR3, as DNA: TGCGCCAGCAGCTTCCCTAGCGGGGGTATGGAGCAGTTCTTC.